These 14 T cell receptor beta chains share one sample of origin, sequenced in a study of blood T cell repertoires in COVID-19. Clones were sequenced by immunoSEQ multiplex PCR, and TCRdb holds only the in-frame ones, with some missing. Of around 220,000 clones detected, about 83% appear once; the ten largest clones hold 6.8%. Sequencing was done on a sample of PBMCs or T cells enriched from blood (not recorded which). These receptors originate from a woman aged 40 to 55 who had recovered from COVID-19.

CDR3 sequence: CASSLSLGGRETQYF. In nucleotides, the CDR3 is TGTGCCAGCAGTTTATCCCTTGGCGGGCGGGAGACCCAGTACTTC. The J gene is TRBJ2-5, the V gene TRBV28; D is perhaps TRBD2 (5 bases). The CDR3 is 15 residues long. V was clipped by 1 base and J by 5 bases, with 14 bases between them. CDR1 and CDR2 (germline): MDHEN, SYDVKM.

The genes are TRBV10-3 and TRBJ1-5; D is undetermined. V was shortened by 0 bases and J by 2 bases, with 8 bases between the two germline ends. CDR3 length: 15 amino acids. Germline CDR1 ENHRY, CDR2 SYGVKD. CDR3 nucleotides: TGTGCCATCAGTGAGTCAGAGGGTCGCAATCAGCCCCAGCATTTT. Encoded protein: CAISESEGRNQPQHF.

The V gene is TRBV2, the J gene TRBJ1-3, with D possibly matching TRBD1 (5 bases). The V end was cut by 8 bases, the J end by 7 bases, with 15 bases between. The CDR3 covers 13 residues. Germline values: CDR1 SNHLY, CDR2 FYNNEI. CDR3 residues: CASGGSLRNTIYF. In nucleotides, the CDR3 is TGTGCCAGCGGGGGGTCTCTCAGGAACACCATATATTTT.

V is TRBV5-4 and J is TRBJ2-5; D remains ambiguous. CDR1 is SGHNT, CDR2 YYREEE, per germline (reference sequence). The V end lost 5 bases, the J end lost 2 bases, and 10 bases lay between the germline ends. The CDR3 is 13 amino acids. The CDR3 here is CASSIDGQETQYF. CDR3 in DNA: TGTGCCAGCAGTATTGACGGGCAAGAGACCCAGTACTTC.

J is TRBJ1-2 and V is TRBV10-3; TRBD1 agrees at 8 bases. Germline assignment: CDR1 ENHRY and CDR2 SYGVKD. The CDR3 runs to 13 residues. The trim removed 6 bases at V and 8 bases at J, leaving 8 bases unmatched. CDR3 nucleotides: TGTGCCATCAGCGAAACAGGGGGGAGCGGCTACACCTTC. Translated, it gives CAISETGGSGYTF.

The J gene is TRBJ1-1, the V gene TRBV5-6; D uncertain. CDR3 length equals 13 residues. Trimming took 1 base from V and 1 from J, leaving 5 bases between them. CDR1 SGHDT and CDR2 YYEEEE come from the germline V gene. The CDR3 sequence: CASSLTRNTEAFF. The CDR3 region has the DNA TGTGCCAGCAGCTTGACAAGGAACACTGAAGCTTTCTTT.

This clone came up once. The chain employs TRBV19 and TRBJ1-2, with 8 bases matching TRBD1. Germline V gene data show CDR1 as LNHDA and CDR2 as SQIVND (reference sequence). V shed 6 bases and J 4 bases; nucleotides not matched to a gene: 10. The CDR3 spans 15 residues. CDR3 region: CASRREGQGTYGYTF. For the CDR3, the DNA is TGTGCCAGTAGGAGAGAAGGACAGGGTACCTATGGCTACACCTTC.

The J gene is TRBJ2-3, the V gene TRBV12-3 or TRBV12-4, with D perhaps TRBD2 (7 bases). The CDR3 length is 13 residues. Trimming removed 5 bases from V and 3 bases from J, with 9 bases in between. This CDR3 reads CASSKGGTDTQYF. The CDR3 DNA reads as TGTGCCAGCAGTAAGGGGGGGACAGATACGCAGTATTTT.

The DNA of the CDR3 is TGTGCCAGCAGTTACGGCCAGGGTGGCTACGAGCAGTACGTC. Translating it yields CASSYGQGGYEQYV. The rearrangement links TRBV6-2 or TRBV6-3 to TRBJ2-7, with D perhaps matching TRBD1 (5 bases). Germline CDR1 MNHEY, CDR2 SVGEGT. This CDR3 spans 14 amino acids. V was cut by 2 bases and J by 3 bases, with 11 bases left in between.

J is TRBJ1-4 and V is TRBV30, with 7 bases aligning to TRBD1. Germline trimming cut 4 bases from V and 7 bases from J; bases unmatched to any gene: 12. The CDR3 runs to 15 residues. Germline lookup yields CDR1 GTSNPN and CDR2 SVGIG (reference sequence). This CDR3 is CAWTFSGGRVEKLFF. The CDR3 DNA follows: TGTGCCTGGACGTTCTCAGGGGGGCGCGTTGAAAAACTGTTTTTT.

This chain links TRBV7-9 with TRBJ1-1; no firm D call. Trimming cost V 5 bases and J 10 bases, with 14 bases left between them. Germline values: CDR1 SEHNR, CDR2 FQNEAQ (reference sequence). The CDR3 consists of 12 residues. The CDR3 spells CASSEQDLRAFF. CDR3 nucleotides: TGTGCCAGCAGCGAGCAGGATTTAAGAGCTTTCTTT. The whole variable domain, filled in from reference TRBV7-9 and TRBJ1-1, reads DTGVSQNPRHKITKRGQNVTFRCDPISEHNRLYWYRQTLGQGPEFLTYFQNEAQLEKSRLLSDRFSAERPKGSFSTLEIQRTEQGDSAMYLCASSEQDLRAFFGQGTRLTVV.

Turning to this clone: Germline and junction disagree at one end, which may indicate a read error. The gene calls are TRBV5-1 and TRBJ1-1; the D is unclear. CDR3 length: 15 residues. Germline V gives CDR1 SGHRS, CDR2 YFSETQ. The CDR3 region has the DNA TGCGCCAGCAGCTTGGGGACTGTAATGAATACTGAAGCTTTCTTT. Amino acids: CASSLGTVMNTEAFF.

V is TRBV5-5 and J is TRBJ2-7; TRBD1 is a possible D gene (6 bases). The CDR3 extends over 17 amino acids. V shed 4 bases and J shed 9 bases, with 29 bases lying between them. Germline V gene lookup returns CDR1 SGHKS and CDR2 YYEKEE (reference sequence). DNA of the CDR3: TGTGCCAGCAGCCTAGAACTTCTATCGAGGGGGTTAATAAGGCAGTACTTC. Amino acids: CASSLELLSRGLIRQYF.

The chain links TRBV25-1 to TRBJ1-1; no definite D call. The length of the CDR3 is 13 residues. V lost 6 bases and J 6 bases, leaving 14 bases between the germline ends. Germline CDR1 MGHDK, CDR2 SYGVNS. CDR3 nucleotide sequence: TGTGCCAGCAGAGCCCACATGAGGGCTGAAGCTTTCTTT. It translates to CASRAHMRAEAFF.